A single T cell receptor beta chain is shown here with its context. The TCRbeta library incorporated unique molecular identifiers. Each CDR3 protein gets one entry after TCRdb re-called the PCR reads with MiXCR. There are some 500,000 distinct CDR3 sequences in the sample; 32% occur only once, and around 2.4% lies in the top ten. The sample is drawn from a study of T-cell reconstitution after alpha-beta-depleted transplantation in children. CDR1 and CDR2 (germline): SEHNR, FQNEAQ (reference sequence). The ends lost 6 bases at V and 8 bases at J; junction bases unmatched: 7. CDR3 length: 13 amino acids.

V gene TRBV7-9 combines with J gene TRBJ2-1, with TRBD1 identical over 7 bases. This clonotype was sampled from a human donor who donated a stem cell graft to a child with aplastic anemia. The material was PBMCs from the stem cell graft donor, obtained from the stem cell graft. The DNA for the CDR3 is TGTGCCAGCAGTTCTAGACAGGGCCATGAGCAGTTCTTC. Protein: CASSSRQGHEQFF.